This T cell receptor beta chain was found in a study of CD8+ T cells in alopecia areata. For the study at large: Administration of oral tofacitinib to treated patients was at 5 to 10 mg twice daily. Tofacitinib administration persisted for 6 to 18 months, succeeded by 6 months off drug.

Extraction of RNA preceded its reverse transcription into cDNA, which served as the sequencing template. The data were produced by immunoSEQ multiplex PCR, yet TCRdb's version contains in-frame clones alone and is incomplete. The data show about 180,000 clones, less than 75% seen once. The CDR3 is 12 amino acids. Trimming took off 5 bases at V and 5 bases at J, with 9 bases between the two ends. CDR1 and CDR2 from the germline V gene are SGHVS and FQNEAQ. Collection of lesional scalp punch biopsies and peripheral blood was performed in alopecia areata patients. Separation by sorting yielded CD4+ and CD8+ T cells from PBMCs.

The chain recombines TRBV7-8 with TRBJ1-2; no clear D. The TCR originated in a human donor with alopecia areata. This specimen consisted of CD8+ T cells sorted from blood, obtained at week 0. CDR3 amino acids: CASSTRGYGYTF. The CDR3 nucleotides read TGTGCCAGCAGCACGCGTGGGTATGGCTACACCTTC.